These 20 T cell receptor beta chains were sequenced from one sample in a study of T cells in Graves' hyperthyroidism and ophthalmopathy (dated by TCRdb to between 2017 and 2020). Library preparation was by multiplex PCR. The sequencer listed for this sample is Illumina HiSeq 2000. The TCR beta CDR3 regions were amplified from RNA transcripts. The TCR CDR3 was subjected to a first round of RT-PCR using the HTBI primer set and the Qiagen OneStep RT-PCR kit. TCRdb reprocessing: public reads trimmed at Q25 with fastp, clones called with MiXCR, in-frame beta chains kept. Each entry is one CDR3 protein sequence, shown with its most common DNA and genes. In all, the sample holds approximately 330,000 distinct CDR3 sequences, and around 15% of those were seen once. The top ten clones comprise 34% of the sample. The sample comprised blood. The receptors were sampled from a middle-aged woman with Graves' ophthalmopathy.

The V gene is TRBV29-1, the J gene TRBJ1-2; TRBD1 matches 9 bases. With 3 bases clipped from V and 6 bases from J, the junction kept 2 bases outside the gene matches. Germline V gene lookup returns CDR1 SQVTM and CDR2 ANQGSEA. There are 12 residues in the CDR3. CDR3 sequence reads: CSVDGTGNGYTF. CDR3 nucleotides: TGCAGCGTTGACGGGACAGGGAATGGCTACACCTTC.

This clonotype was counted at least ten times. The CDR3 bases are TGCAGTGCCACGGCCTATTTCGGGGTCGGCACTGAAGCTTTCTTT. This sequence encodes CSATAYFGVGTEAFF. The J gene is TRBJ1-1, the V gene TRBV20-1; D uncertain. The V end was cut by 6 bases, the J end by 4 bases, with 21 bases between. Germline V gene lookup returns CDR1 DFQATT and CDR2 SNEGSKA (reference sequence). The CDR3 runs 15 residues.

V is TRBV5-5 and J is TRBJ1-6, with D possibly TRBD1 on 6 matching bases. Germline assignment: CDR1 SGHKS and CDR2 YYEKEE (reference sequence). The CDR3 sequence is 14 residues long. Trimming removed 4 bases from V and 5 bases from J, with 10 bases in between. The CDR3 loop reads CASSRTANNSPLHF. CDR3 sequence (DNA): TGTGCCAGCAGCCGGACAGCCAATAATTCACCCCTCCACTTT.

This clonotype has a count of ten or more. The chain has TRBV7-9 and TRBJ1-2, with D maybe TRBD1 (5 bases). CDR3 length: 13 residues. The germline gives CDR1 SEHNR, CDR2 FQNEAQ (reference sequence). Trimming stripped 0 bases from V and 3 bases from J, with 5 bases between. The CDR3 sequence: CASSLAGDYGYTF. CDR3 nucleotides: TGTGCCAGCAGCTTAGCAGGGGACTATGGCTACACCTTC.

The V call is TRBV19, the J call TRBJ1-1, with 7 bases lining up with TRBD1. Trimming removed 1 base from V and 3 bases from J; junction bases left unmatched: 8. From germline, CDR1 is LNHDA and CDR2 SQIVND (reference sequence). This CDR3 contains 16 residues. The CDR3 nucleotides are TGTGCCAGTAGTATAGTCGGAGGGGGCCTACACACTGAAGCTTTCTTT. This codes for CASSIVGGGLHTEAFF.

There are many counts of this clonotype. V and J are TRBV12-3 or TRBV12-4 and TRBJ1-6, with TRBD1 matching over 10 bases. J gave up 10 bases and V 6 bases, and 12 bases lay outside the gene matches. The CDR3 covers 16 residues. The CDR3 loop reads CASSPGTGEGRSPLHF. The CDR3 DNA reads TGTGCCAGCAGCCCCGGGACAGGGGAAGGCAGATCACCCCTCCACTTT.

This clonotype was seen at least ten times. V and J are TRBV10-2 and TRBJ2-1; 8 nucleotides agree with TRBD2. The CDR3 extends over 15 amino acids. Germline CDR1 and CDR2: WSHSY and SAAADI. Trimming removed 3 bases from V and 0 bases from J; junction bases left unmatched: 1. The CDR3: CASSDLAGSYNEQFF. CDR3 in DNA: TGCGCCAGCAGTGATCTAGCGGGCTCCTACAATGAGCAGTTCTTC.

The chain couples TRBV10-3 to TRBJ2-7; 8 bases are shared with TRBD1. CDR1 and CDR2 from the germline V gene are ENHRY and SYGVKD. Losses at the gene ends were 3 bases for V and 2 bases for J; bases not matched to a gene: 3. This CDR3 is built from 14 residues. DNA of the CDR3: TGTGCCATCAGTGACTACAGGGGGGCCTACGAGCAGTACTTC. The encoded protein is CAISDYRGAYEQYF.

This chain joins TRBV10-1 and TRBJ2-1; perhaps TRBD2 as D (6 bases). With 3 bases removed from V and 2 bases from J, the gap between germline ends came to 8 bases. The germline V gene has CDR1 WNHNN and CDR2 SYGVQD (reference sequence). This CDR3 region has 14 residues. The CDR3 reads CASSEAGPYNEQFF. The CDR3 region has the DNA TGCGCCAGCAGTGAAGCGGGCCCCTACAATGAGCAGTTCTTC.

This clonotype was observed many times. The chain is built from TRBV27 and TRBJ1-5; D remains unclear. In germline, CDR1 is MNHEY, CDR2 SMNVEV (reference sequence). Between the trimmed V and J ends, which lost 5 bases and 1 base, there was a span of 15 bases. The CDR3 length is 16 residues. CDR3 sequence: CASSPLGRLSNQPQHF. The CDR3, as DNA: TGTGCCAGCAGTCCCCTGGGGAGGCTAAGCAATCAGCCCCAGCATTTT.

This clonotype was found many times. V gene TRBV28 combines with J gene TRBJ2-1; 9 bases fit TRBD2. The junction had 11 bases not matched to a gene; V was cut back by 6 bases and J by 5 bases. CDR3 length: 16 amino acids. Germline CDR1 is MDHEN and CDR2 is SYDVKM. The CDR3 spells CASRHVSGRLNNEQFF. The CDR3 coding sequence is TGTGCCAGCAGACACGTGAGCGGGAGGCTGAACAATGAGCAGTTCTTC. Supplemented by reference TRBV28 and TRBJ2-1, the full variable domain reads DVKVTQSSRYLVKRTGEKVFLECVQDMDHENMFWYRQDPGLGLRLIYFSYDVKMKEKGDIPEGYSVSREKKERFSLILESASTNQTSMYLCASRHVSGRLNNEQFFGPGTRLTVL.

This clonotype was seen more than once but under ten times. The gene calls are TRBV20-1 and TRBJ2-4; TRBD1 agrees at 8 bases. Germline V gene sequence: CDR1 DFQATT, CDR2 SNEGSKA (reference sequence). This CDR3 is 12 amino acids long. V was pared by 6 bases and J by 11 bases, with 9 bases of the junction left unmatched. The CDR3 reads CSATGTGSFQYF. CDR3 DNA: TGCAGTGCAACTGGGACAGGATCTTTTCAGTACTTC.

This clonotype was picked up many times. The chain combines TRBV7-9 with TRBJ2-7; D gene uncertain. This CDR3 comprises 14 residues. V dropped 0 bases and J dropped 0 bases, with 6 bases sitting between them. CDR1 and CDR2 (germline): SEHNR, FQNEAQ (reference sequence). CDR3 amino acids: CASSLATNSYEQYF. The CDR3 DNA reads TGTGCCAGCAGCTTAGCGACCAACTCCTACGAGCAGTACTTC. Drawing the rest from reference TRBV7-9 and TRBJ2-7, the complete variable domain is DTGVSQNPRHKITKRGQNVTFRCDPISEHNRLYWYRQTLGQGPEFLTYFQNEAQLEKSRLLSDRFSAERPKGSFSTLEIQRTEQGDSAMYLCASSLATNSYEQYFGPGTRLTVT.

This chain uses TRBV20-1 with TRBJ1-5; TRBD1 agrees at 7 bases. CDR1 and CDR2 (germline): DFQATT, SNEGSKA (reference sequence). The CDR3 extends over 16 amino acids. The V and J ends lost 5 bases and 9 bases, in that order; junction bases with no gene match: 19. The CDR3 DNA follows: TGCAGTGCTTCGCCTGGGGCGAGGGGGCTTCAACCGCCCCAGCATTTT. Protein sequence: CSASPGARGLQPPQHF.

This chain connects TRBV29-1 to TRBJ2-1; unclear D gene. The CDR3 has 14 amino acids. Trimming shortened V by 7 bases and J by 4 bases, and 17 bases separated the two germline ends. Germline CDR1 reads SQVTM; CDR2 reads ANQGSEA. CDR3 nucleotides: TGCAGCGGTATCGGGCCAAAAGGGTACAATGAGCAGTTCTTC. It encodes CSGIGPKGYNEQFF.

This rearrangement joins TRBV3-1 to TRBJ1-2, with TRBD1 matching 10 bases. Germline V gene data show CDR1 as LGHDT and CDR2 as YNNKEL (reference sequence). The CDR3 contains 14 residues. J was trimmed by 14 bases and V by 0 bases; bases with no gene match: 9. The CDR3 bases are TGTGCCAGCAGCCAAGATGTCCGGGACAGGGGTCGTACCTTC. Its protein is CASSQDVRDRGRTF.

This clonotype has ten or more counts. This sequence joins TRBV19 and TRBJ1-1, with a weak D call TRBD1 (5 bases). Trimming removed 5 bases from V and 1 base from J, with 17 bases in between. The CDR3 length is 16 residues. From germline, CDR1 is LNHDA and CDR2 SQIVND (reference sequence). The CDR3 loop is CASSPLGGSGNTEAFF. CDR3 DNA: TGTGCCAGTAGTCCATTGGGGGGGTCGGGGAACACTGAAGCTTTCTTT.

This clonotype has at least ten counts. The J gene is TRBJ2-5, the V gene TRBV2, with 9 bases identical to TRBD1. Trimming cost V 5 bases and J 0 bases; bases outside gene matches: 1. This CDR3 has 14 amino acids. Germline V gene data show CDR1 as SNHLY and CDR2 as FYNNEI. Written as DNA, the CDR3 is TGTGCCAGCAGTCGGGACAGGGACCAAGAGACCCAGTACTTC. Translating gives CASSRDRDQETQYF.

The rearrangement joins TRBV30 to TRBJ2-2; 8 bases fit TRBD1. Trimming took 4 bases from V and 7 from J; bases not matched to a gene: 5. Germline V gene lookup returns CDR1 GTSNPN and CDR2 SVGIG (reference sequence). CDR3 length equals 13 residues. The CDR3 region has the DNA TGTGCCTGGAACAGGGGGTCCGGCGGGGAGCTGTTTTTT. Translating it yields CAWNRGSGGELFF.

This clonotype was seen ten or more times. The gene calls are TRBV5-1 and TRBJ1-1; D is unresolved. The CDR3 runs to 15 residues. Per the germline V gene, CDR1 is SGHRS and CDR2 is YFSETQ. V gave up 0 bases and J gave up 0 bases, with 9 bases separating them. CDR3 protein: CASSLAPALNTEAFF. DNA of the CDR3: TGCGCCAGCAGCTTGGCCCCGGCCTTGAACACTGAAGCTTTCTTT.